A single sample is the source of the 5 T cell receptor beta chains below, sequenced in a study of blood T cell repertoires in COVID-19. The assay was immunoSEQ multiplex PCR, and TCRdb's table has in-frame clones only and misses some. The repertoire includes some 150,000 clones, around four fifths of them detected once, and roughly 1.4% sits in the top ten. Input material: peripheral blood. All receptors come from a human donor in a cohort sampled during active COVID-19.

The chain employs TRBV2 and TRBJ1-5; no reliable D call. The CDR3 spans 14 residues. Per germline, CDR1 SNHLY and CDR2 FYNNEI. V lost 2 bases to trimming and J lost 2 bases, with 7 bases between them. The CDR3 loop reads CASSERGGNQPQHF. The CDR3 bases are TGTGCCAGCAGTGAAAGAGGAGGCAATCAGCCCCAGCATTTT.

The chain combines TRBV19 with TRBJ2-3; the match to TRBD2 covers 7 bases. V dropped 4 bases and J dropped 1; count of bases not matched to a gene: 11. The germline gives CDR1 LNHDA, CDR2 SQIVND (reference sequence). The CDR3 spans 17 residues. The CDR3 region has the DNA TGTGCCAGTAGTAGTCCTAGCGGACCCCTTGGCACAGATACGCAGTATTTT. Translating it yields CASSSPSGPLGTDTQYF.

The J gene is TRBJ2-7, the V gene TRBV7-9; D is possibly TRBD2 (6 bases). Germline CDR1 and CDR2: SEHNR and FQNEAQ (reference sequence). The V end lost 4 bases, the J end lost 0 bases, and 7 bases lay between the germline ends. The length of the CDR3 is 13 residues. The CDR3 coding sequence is TGTGCCAGCAGCTCCGGGGGCTCCTACGAGCAGTACTTC. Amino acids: CASSSGGSYEQYF.

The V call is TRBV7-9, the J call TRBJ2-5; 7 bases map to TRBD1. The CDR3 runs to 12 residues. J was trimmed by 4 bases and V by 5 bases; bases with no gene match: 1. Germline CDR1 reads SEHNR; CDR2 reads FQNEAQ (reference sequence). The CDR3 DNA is TGTGCCAGCAGCCGGGACAGAGAGACCCAGTACTTC. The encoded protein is CASSRDRETQYF.

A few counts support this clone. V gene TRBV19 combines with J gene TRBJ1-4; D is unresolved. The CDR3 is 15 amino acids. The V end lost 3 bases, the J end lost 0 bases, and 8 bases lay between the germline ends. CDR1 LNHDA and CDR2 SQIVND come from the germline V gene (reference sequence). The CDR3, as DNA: TGTGCCAGTAGTATTGTGAGCACAACTAATGAAAAACTGTTTTTT. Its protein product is CASSIVSTTNEKLFF.